The 28 T cell receptor beta chains below come from one sample, sequenced in a study of human T cells and chemical hapten exposure. Time point indicated: pre-sensitization, week 0. Treatment reported: therapeutic diphenylcyclopropenone sensitization with weekly scalp DPC. MiXCR, applied by TCRdb to the RACE reads, yields one record per CDR3 protein. The sample has a few hundred thousand distinct CDR3 sequences, around 5.5% seen once. The specimen comprised whole blood, sampled in connection with sensitization to the hapten diphenylcyclopropenone (DPC). These receptors originate from a woman between 18 and 29 years old with alopecia areata. Some clones in this sample may be carry-over from other donors' samples.

The chain links TRBV20-1 to TRBJ2-7; D may be TRBD1 (6 bases). The CDR3 spans 12 residues. The germline V gene encodes CDR1 DFQATT and CDR2 SNEGSKA (reference sequence). Trimming removed 3 bases from V and 4 bases from J, with 10 bases in between. CDR3 residues: CSASGRGYEQYF. In DNA form, the CDR3 reads TGCAGTGCTAGCGGCAGGGGTTACGAGCAGTACTTC.

Many counts were recorded for this clonotype. The V gene is TRBV6-5, the J gene TRBJ2-7; D could derive from TRBD1 or TRBD2 (5 bases each). CDR1 and CDR2 from the germline V gene are MNHEY and SVGAGI. The CDR3 loop spans 14 amino acids. Trimming cost V 6 bases and J 0 bases, with 12 bases left between them. The CDR3 region has the DNA TGTGCCAGCAGGAGGGCAGGGAGCTCCTACGAGCAGTACTTC. Translating gives CASRRAGSSYEQYF.

By frequency in the sample, this clonotype is medium-sized. The V call is TRBV3-1, the J call TRBJ1-2, with D hard to call. Germline assignment: CDR1 LGHDT and CDR2 YNNKEL (reference sequence). CDR3 length: 14 amino acids. Trimming took 6 bases from V and 4 from J, leaving 15 bases between them. The CDR3 coding sequence is TGTGCCAGCAGTCAAAGGAGACTGAGCTATGGCTACACCTTC. Translation gives CASSQRRLSYGYTF.

This chain connects TRBV9 to TRBJ1-1, with D hard to call. The CDR3 totals 14 residues. The V end lost 4 bases, the J end lost 0 bases, and 10 bases lay between the germline ends. Germline assignment: CDR1 SGDLS and CDR2 YYNGEE. The CDR3 reads CASSPLDLNTEAFF. CDR3 sequence (DNA): TGTGCCAGCAGCCCCTTGGACCTGAACACTGAAGCTTTCTTT.

Comments on this clonotype: At one boundary the junction diverges from the germline segment, which might be a read error. The chain recombines TRBV12-3 or TRBV12-4 with TRBJ1-1; no clear D gene. CDR3 length: 14 amino acids. The CDR3 region has the DNA TGTGCCAGCAGTAGCCCCAGGAGGAACAGTGAAGCTTTCTTT. This gives the protein CASSSPRRNSEAFF.

This clonotype was detected many times. J is TRBJ2-6 and V is TRBV6-4, with unresolved D. CDR3 length equals 15 residues. V was cut by 6 bases and J by 0 bases, with 9 bases left in between. Germline V gene lookup returns CDR1 MRHNA and CDR2 SNTAGT. The DNA for the CDR3 is TGTGCCAGCAGCCCGTACTTCTCTGGGGCCAACGTCCTGACTTTC. This gives the protein CASSPYFSGANVLTF.

This clonotype was found a few times. CDR3 amino acids: CASSLGWGASGANVLTF. CDR3 coding DNA: TGTGCCAGCAGCTTAGGTTGGGGGGCCTCTGGGGCCAACGTCCTGACTTTC. V and J are TRBV7-3 and TRBJ2-6, with D tentatively TRBD1 or TRBD2 (6 bases each). Germline V gives CDR1 SGHTA, CDR2 FQGTGA. This CDR3 has 17 residues. V lost 2 bases and J lost 0, with 11 bases in between.

The genes are TRBV19 and TRBJ1-1; D gene unclear. V was pared by 4 bases and J by 1 base, with 10 bases between. This CDR3 is built from 14 residues. The germline V gene has CDR1 LNHDA and CDR2 SQIVND (reference sequence). The DNA for the CDR3 is TGTGCCAGTAGTAGGGCCCAGTCGAACACTGAAGCTTTCTTT. Amino acid sequence: CASSRAQSNTEAFF. Full variable domain (outside the CDR3, taken from reference TRBV19 and TRBJ1-1): DGGITQSPKYLFRKEGQNVTLSCEQNLNHDAMYWYRQDPGQGLRLIYYSQIVNDFQKGDIAEGYSVSREKKESFPLTVTSAQKNPTAFYLCASSRAQSNTEAFFGQGTRLTVV.

Many counts were recorded for this clonotype. This chain links TRBV24-1 with TRBJ1-2; D perhaps matches TRBD1 (6 bases). The ends were cut back, 0 bases at V and 4 bases at J, with 17 bases in the middle. The CDR3 totals 17 residues. Germline CDR1 reads KGHDR; CDR2 reads SFDVKD. The CDR3 sequence: CATSDLRTEPPFYGYTF. The CDR3 bases are TGTGCCACCAGTGATTTGAGGACAGAGCCTCCTTTCTATGGCTACACCTTC.

There are many counts of this clonotype. J is TRBJ2-5 and V is TRBV3-1, with D perhaps being TRBD1 or TRBD2 (5 bases each). Germline CDR1 reads LGHDT; CDR2 reads YNNKEL (reference sequence). This CDR3 contains 15 residues. The V and J ends lost 3 bases and 1 base respectively, with 12 bases between them. The CDR3 region has the DNA TGTGCCAGCAGCCACCCCGGGACCCCCCAAGAGACCCAGTACTTC. This gives the protein CASSHPGTPQETQYF.

This clonotype has more than one count but fewer than ten. The chain recombines TRBV6-6 with TRBJ1-6; a possible D gene is TRBD1 (5 bases). This CDR3 comprises 15 residues. Trimming pared 0 bases from V and 5 bases from J, leaving 8 bases between. Germline V CDR1 and CDR2: MNHNY, SVGAGI (reference sequence). Written as DNA, the CDR3 is TGTGCCAGCAGTTACTCGGGGCAGGATAATTCACCCCTCCACTTT. Translating gives CASSYSGQDNSPLHF.

This clonotype was counted between two and nine times. The V gene is TRBV7-2, the J gene TRBJ1-6; 10 nucleotides match TRBD1. The CDR3 runs 12 residues. Germline values: CDR1 SGHTA, CDR2 FQGNSA. With V trimmed by 5 bases and J by 14 bases, 3 bases remained unmatched. The chain's CDR3 is CASSTDRGALHF. Written as DNA, the CDR3 is TGTGCCAGCAGCACGGACAGGGGGGCCCTCCACTTT.

This clonotype was observed a handful of times. The chain recombines TRBV12-3 or TRBV12-4 with TRBJ2-3; weak D call: TRBD2 (5 bases). The V gene lost 6 bases and the J gene lost 5 bases, with 18 bases spanning the gap. The CDR3 length is 15 residues. CDR3 sequence (DNA): TGTGCCAGCAGGCCTCGGGTCGGACTGGGAGATACGCAGTATTTT. Translating gives CASRPRVGLGDTQYF.

This clonotype has ten or more counts. The V gene is TRBV6-2 or TRBV6-3, the J gene TRBJ1-2; a weak D match, TRBD1 (5 bases). Trimming took off 7 bases at V and 9 bases at J, with 18 bases between the two ends. CDR3 size: 13 residues. Germline-derived CDR1 and CDR2 are MNHEY and SVGEGT. The CDR3 region has the DNA TGTGCCAGCACCGAACAGGAACAAGGAAGCTACACCTTC. Translated, it gives CASTEQEQGSYTF.

The V and J genes are TRBV6-1 and TRBJ2-1, with D perhaps matching TRBD2 (6 bases). Deletions cut 3 bases from V and 2 bases from J, with 17 bases between. Germline V gene lookup returns CDR1 MNHNS and CDR2 SASEGT. This CDR3 is built from 17 residues. Here the CDR3 DNA reads TGTGCCAGCAGTGACACCACCCCTGGAGGGACCTACAATGAGCAGTTCTTC. This encodes CASSDTTPGGTYNEQFF.

This clonotype occurred many times. The J gene is TRBJ1-2, the V gene TRBV16, with D unclear. Germline V gives CDR1 KGHSY, CDR2 FQNENV. The CDR3 contains 13 residues. V shed 0 bases and J shed 6 bases, with 8 bases lying between them. CDR3 nucleotides: TGTGCCAGCAGCCAATCGCGGCAGGATGGCTACACCTTC. Translated: CASSQSRQDGYTF.

J is TRBJ2-6 and V is TRBV27, with D maybe TRBD1 (5 bases). CDR1 MNHEY and CDR2 SMNVEV come from the germline V gene (reference sequence). The CDR3 totals 16 residues. The V and J ends lost 1 base and 3 bases respectively, with 10 bases between them. The CDR3 region has the DNA TGTGCCAGCAGTTTATATGCAGGGAATGGGGCCAACGTCCTGACTTTC. Encoded protein: CASSLYAGNGANVLTF.

In its sample, this clonotype was seen many times. The J gene is TRBJ2-7, the V gene TRBV2, with D tentatively TRBD1 (6 bases). CDR3 length: 11 amino acids. V shed 6 bases and J shed 6 bases, with 9 bases lying between them. Germline-derived CDR1 and CDR2 are SNHLY and FYNNEI. Written as DNA, the CDR3 is TGTGCCAGCAGCCGGACAGTCGAGCAGTACTTC. It encodes CASSRTVEQYF.

This clonotype was picked up a small number of times. J is TRBJ2-5 and V is TRBV6-6, with 8 bases lining up with TRBD1. The CDR3 spans 14 residues. With 5 bases clipped from V and 1 base from J, the junction kept 3 bases outside the gene matches. Per the germline V gene, CDR1 is MNHNY and CDR2 is SVGAGI (reference sequence). The CDR3 DNA reads as TGTGCCAGCAGTGGGACAGGAGCCCAAGAGACCCAGTACTTC. Translating gives CASSGTGAQETQYF.

The chain uses TRBV29-1 and TRBJ2-3; the D call may be TRBD1 or TRBD2 (5 bases each). The CDR3 is made up of 16 amino acids. V lost 3 bases and J 0 bases, leaving 16 bases between the germline ends. Germline CDR1 reads SQVTM; CDR2 reads ANQGSEA. In nucleotides, the CDR3 is TGCAGCGTTGAGGGGGTGACTCGGCCTAGCACAGATACGCAGTATTTT. Translating gives CSVEGVTRPSTDTQYF.

This clonotype was picked up a small number of times. CDR3 sequence reads: CASSRSSGGVDTQYF. DNA for the CDR3: TGTGCCAGCAGTAGATCTAGCGGGGGGGTAGATACGCAGTATTTT. V usage is TRBV6-5 and J usage is TRBJ2-3; TRBD2 aligns across 12 bases. There are 15 residues in the CDR3. Germline CDR1 and CDR2: MNHEY and SVGAGI. Germline trimming cut 5 bases from V and 5 bases from J; bases unmatched to any gene: 5.

This clonotype was seen more than once but under ten times. The rearrangement uses TRBV20-1 and TRBJ1-1, with 8 nucleotides matching TRBD1. CDR1 and CDR2 (germline): DFQATT, SNEGSKA (reference sequence). CDR3 size: 16 residues. Trimming cost V 3 bases and J 7 bases; bases outside gene matches: 16. DNA for the CDR3: TGCAGTGCTAGTAGCCAGGTGCACAGGGGGAAAAGTGAAGCTTTCTTT. This encodes CSASSQVHRGKSEAFF.

The chain recombines TRBV6-2 or TRBV6-3 with TRBJ2-1; D uncertain. The CDR3 extends over 11 amino acids. Trimming shortened V by 4 bases and J by 9 bases, and 7 bases separated the two germline ends. Germline CDR1 reads MNHEY; CDR2 reads SVGEGT. CDR3 sequence: CASSLRVEQFF. CDR3 bases: TGTGCCAGCAGTTTGAGAGTTGAGCAGTTCTTC.

This clonotype is judged medium-sized. V and J are TRBV6-2 or TRBV6-3 and TRBJ1-5; tentatively, D is TRBD1 (6 bases). CDR3 length: 16 amino acids. From germline, CDR1 is MNHEY and CDR2 SVGEGT. V was shortened by 5 bases and J by 0 bases, with 14 bases between the two germline ends. Here the CDR3 reads CASSRGAGPSNQPQHF. In nucleotides, the CDR3 is TGTGCCAGCAGTCGGGGGGCAGGACCTAGCAATCAGCCCCAGCATTTT.

This clonotype has at least ten counts. This chain connects TRBV12-3 or TRBV12-4 to TRBJ2-5; tentative D call: TRBD2 (5 bases). The V gene lost 1 base and the J gene lost 9 bases, with 12 bases spanning the gap. CDR3 size: 13 residues. The CDR3 sequence: CASSLGANGAQYF. CDR3 DNA sequence: TGTGCCAGCAGTTTAGGGGCAAACGGGGCCCAGTACTTC.

The rearrangement uses TRBV20-1 and TRBJ2-7; D remains unclear. V was shortened by 6 bases and J by 6 bases, with 12 bases between the two germline ends. Germline assignment: CDR1 DFQATT and CDR2 SNEGSKA (reference sequence). The CDR3 totals 11 residues. The CDR3 DNA reads TGCAGTGCATTTGGACCTTCCGAGCAGTACTTC. This gives the protein CSAFGPSEQYF.

This clonotype appeared many times. The chain combines TRBV7-9 with TRBJ2-1; TRBD1 matches at 8 bases. This CDR3 region has 13 residues. V was pared by 11 bases and J by 6 bases, with 9 bases of the junction left unmatched. Looked up from germline, CDR1 is SEHNR and CDR2 is FQNEAQ (reference sequence). CDR3 protein: CAGSGGASNEQFF. The CDR3 DNA sequence: TGTGCCGGGTCAGGGGGCGCAAGCAATGAGCAGTTCTTC.

The genes are TRBV9 and TRBJ1-6; tentative D call: TRBD1 (5 bases). The germline CDR1 and CDR2 sequences are SGDLS and YYNGEE. This CDR3 is built from 17 residues. V lost 4 bases to trimming and J lost 9 bases, with 23 bases between them. In nucleotides, the CDR3 is TGTGCCAGCAGCTACTCAGATGGGCGGGACCCGACTTCACCCCTCCACTTT. It encodes CASSYSDGRDPTSPLHF.